The sample holds many counts of the clone carrying this T cell receptor (beta chain). Germline V gene data show CDR1 as GTSNPN and CDR2 as SVGIG (reference sequence). CDR3 length equals 15 residues. Trimming took 0 bases from V and 1 from J; bases not matched to a gene: 2. This specimen belongs to a study of T cells in Graves' hyperthyroidism and ophthalmopathy. Study background: Staff took peripheral blood when the initial diagnosis was made, before any treatment began.

Uncontrolled infection, other autoimmune disease, pregnancy or lactation barred patients from enrollment. Isolation of PBMCs was performed on about 9.9 ml fresh peripheral blood. Researchers amplified the TCR beta CDR3 regions from RNA transcripts. Carried out on the TCR CDR3, a first-round RT-PCR used the HTBI primer set. MiXCR, applied by TCRdb to the multiplex PCR reads, yields one record per CDR3 protein. The table includes around 690,000 distinct CDR3 sequences, 15% to 20% detected once. This receptor was obtained from a man aged 50 to 60 with Graves' hyperthyroidism. This sequence joins TRBV30 and TRBJ2-2; 7 nucleotides match TRBD2. Sample: blood. This chain's CDR3 is CAWSVQRENTGELFF. Written as DNA, the CDR3 is TGTGCCTGGAGTGTTCAGCGGGAGAACACCGGGGAGCTGTTTTTT.